What follows describes a single T cell receptor beta chain. The data belong to a study of blood T cell repertoires in COVID-19. Study overall: Whether acute or convalescent, the COVID-19 samples came from the United States, Italy and Spain. The analysed material was cDNA or gDNA that came from T cells, B-cell-depleted T cells, or PBMCs.

Original data processing: Amplified reference gene primers provided the basis for estimating nucleated cell counts. Assay used: immunoSEQ multiplex PCR; TCRdb lists only in-frame clones, some missing. Clone size and the V and J calls come from that table; the DNA yielded D and trimming. The repertoire consists of around 190,000 clones, with around 85% occurring once and the leading ten covering under 9.5%. J lost 0 bases, V lost 8 bases, and 9 bases had no gene match. This CDR3 has 17 amino acids. Germline V gene data show CDR1 as LNHDA and CDR2 as SQIVND (reference sequence). Sequencing used peripheral blood. The TCR was taken from an older woman with acute or convalescent COVID-19. The chain links TRBV19 to TRBJ1-5, with 11 nucleotides matching TRBD1. The CDR3 loop is CASSGQGVGYSNQPQHF. CDR3 nucleotide sequence: TGTGCCAGTTCGGGACAGGGGGTCGGATATAGCAATCAGCCCCAGCATTTT.